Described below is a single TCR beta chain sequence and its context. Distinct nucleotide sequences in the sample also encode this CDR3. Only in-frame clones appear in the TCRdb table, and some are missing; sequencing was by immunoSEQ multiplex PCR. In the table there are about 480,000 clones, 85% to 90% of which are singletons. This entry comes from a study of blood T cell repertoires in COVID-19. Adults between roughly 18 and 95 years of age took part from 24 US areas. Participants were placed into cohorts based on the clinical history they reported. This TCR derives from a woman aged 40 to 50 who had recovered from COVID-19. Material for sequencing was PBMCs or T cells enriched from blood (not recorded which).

CDR3 sequence: CASSRASGSYEQYF. The DNA of the CDR3 is TGCGCCAGCAGCCGTGCGAGCGGGAGCTACGAGCAGTACTTC. V usage is TRBV4-3 and J usage is TRBJ2-7; 8 positions match TRBD2. The germline V gene has CDR1 LGHNA and CDR2 YSLEER. V lost 4 bases, J lost 3 bases, and 5 bases stayed unmatched. The CDR3 covers 14 residues.